Each of the 24 T cell receptor beta chains below was sequenced from the same sample in a study of cytomegalovirus exposure and HLA in healthy donors. The PCR had 60 Vbeta and 13 Jbeta primers. The protocol was immunoSEQ multiplex PCR, while the TCRdb copy is restricted to in-frame clones and leaves out a portion. The sample has roughly 150,000 clones, around 66% seen once. Sequenced material: PBMCs. The receptors here all came from a woman aged 30 to 39 in good health and CMV-seropositive.

Note on this clone: At the DNA level, this CDR3 is encoded by other sequences in the same sample as well. The rearrangement joins TRBV28 to TRBJ1-6; tentatively, D is TRBD1 (5 bases). The germline V gene encodes CDR1 MDHEN and CDR2 SYDVKM. The V end was cut by 8 bases, the J end by 13 bases, with 21 bases between. CDR3 size: 14 residues. The CDR3 spells CASFPGDRVSPLHF. The CDR3 DNA sequence: TGTGCCAGCTTCCCGGGGGACCGAGTTTCCCCCCTCCACTTT. Supplemented by reference TRBV28 and TRBJ1-6, the full variable domain reads DVKVTQSSRYLVKRTGEKVFLECVQDMDHENMFWYRQDPGLGLRLIYFSYDVKMKEKGDIPEGYSVSREKKERFSLILESASTNQTSMYLCASFPGDRVSPLHFGNGTRLTVT.

The chain recombines TRBV30 with TRBJ1-3; 11 nucleotides align to TRBD1. The length of the CDR3 is 14 residues. V shed 2 bases, J shed 8 bases, and the junction held 5 bases outside the gene matches. Germline V gives CDR1 GTSNPN, CDR2 SVGIG (reference sequence). Here the CDR3 DNA reads TGTGCCTGGAGTCCGGGACAGGGGGGGGACACCATATATTTT. Encoded protein: CAWSPGQGGDTIYF. Complete variable domain (other parts from reference TRBV30 and TRBJ1-3): SQTIHQWPATLVQPVGSPLSLECTVEGTSNPNLYWYRQAAGRGLQLLFYSVGIGQISSEVPQNLSASRPQDRQFILSSKKLLLSDSGFYLCAWSPGQGGDTIYFGEGSWLTVV.

The chain has TRBV2 and TRBJ2-1, with 7 bases matching TRBD2. This CDR3 region has 13 residues. V was clipped by 7 bases and J by 7 bases; unmatched bases: 7. CDR1 SNHLY and CDR2 FYNNEI come from the germline V gene. CDR3 protein: CASTSAGLNEQFF. DNA of the CDR3: TGTGCCAGCACCTCAGCGGGGTTGAATGAGCAGTTCTTC.

This rearrangement joins TRBV6-6 to TRBJ1-1, with 7 bases aligning to TRBD1. This CDR3 has 15 amino acids. Germline V gives CDR1 MNHNY, CDR2 SVGAGI (reference sequence). V was clipped by 2 bases and J by 4 bases; unmatched bases: 7. The DNA of the CDR3 is TGTGCCAGCAGTTACCCCGGGACAGCTAGCACTGAAGCTTTCTTT. Amino acid sequence: CASSYPGTASTEAFF.

Only a few counts were recorded for this clone. This chain uses TRBV2 with TRBJ2-1; 16 bases agree with TRBD2. Trimming took 11 bases from V and 0 from J; bases not matched to a gene: 16. The CDR3 covers 20 residues. The germline V gene has CDR1 SNHLY and CDR2 FYNNEI. The DNA of the CDR3 is TGTGCCTTCCGTAGTCTAACCGGGACTAGCGGGAGGGCCTCCTACAATGAGCAGTTCTTC. Protein product: CAFRSLTGTSGRASYNEQFF.

CDR3 sequence: CASSAGTAEKLFF. The CDR3 DNA reads TGCGCCAGCAGCGCCGGGACAGCTGAAAAACTGTTTTTT. The chain links TRBV5-1 to TRBJ1-4; 7 nucleotides agree with TRBD1. Germline V lookup: CDR1 SGHRS, CDR2 YFSETQ. The CDR3 sequence is 13 residues long. Losses at the gene ends were 4 bases for V and 7 bases for J; bases not matched to a gene: 4.

The chain employs TRBV7-2 and TRBJ1-1, with a weak D call TRBD1 (5 bases). This CDR3 has 15 amino acids. Looked up from germline, CDR1 is SGHTA and CDR2 is FQGNSA. V was trimmed by 0 bases and J by 5 bases, leaving 13 bases between them. CDR3 coding DNA: TGTGCCAGCAGCTTAGCCTTGGGGGGTGGAACTGAAGCTTTCTTT. It translates to CASSLALGGGTEAFF.

The chain couples TRBV29-1 to TRBJ2-3; a possible D gene is TRBD2 (5 bases). Germline V gene sequence: CDR1 SQVTM, CDR2 ANQGSEA. This CDR3 comprises 14 residues. Trimming removed 5 bases at V and 0 bases at J, with 12 bases between. DNA for the CDR3: TGCAGCGTTTTAAACCGCGGGAGCACAGATACGCAGTATTTT. It is translated as CSVLNRGSTDTQYF.

The rearrangement links TRBV5-1 to TRBJ2-2; the match to TRBD1 covers 12 bases. Germline V gives CDR1 SGHRS, CDR2 YFSETQ. V lost 4 bases and J lost 7; bases outside the gene matches: 5. This CDR3 has 15 residues. CDR3 in DNA: TGCGCCAGCAGCCTCGGGACAGGGGGCGGCGGGGAGCTGTTTTTT. Its protein is CASSLGTGGGGELFF.

The gene calls are TRBV2 and TRBJ1-2, with 10 bases lining up with TRBD1. Germline CDR1 SNHLY, CDR2 FYNNEI. The CDR3 consists of 16 residues. V lost 6 bases, J lost 2 bases, and 9 bases stayed unmatched. CDR3 protein: CASRTQPGQGNYGYTF. The CDR3 coding sequence is TGTGCCAGCAGAACACAACCGGGACAGGGGAACTATGGCTACACCTTC. Combining the CDR3 with reference TRBV2 and TRBJ1-2 gives the whole variable domain EPEVTQTPSHQVTQMGQEVILRCVPISNHLYFYWYRQILGQKVEFLVSFYNNEISEKSEIFDDQFSVERPDGSNFTLKIRSTKLEDSAMYFCASRTQPGQGNYGYTFGSGTRLTVV.

This clone was detected a few times. This CDR3 reads CASSQQAGIVHEQYF. The DNA of the CDR3 is TGTGCCAGCAGCCAGCAGGCAGGGATCGTACACGAGCAGTACTTC. V usage is TRBV16 and J usage is TRBJ2-7, with a weak D call TRBD1 (5 bases). Per the germline V gene, CDR1 is KGHSY and CDR2 is FQNENV. V was shortened by 3 bases and J by 5 bases, with 17 bases between the two germline ends. CDR3 size: 15 residues.

This clone was detected a few times. The chain is built from TRBV6-5 and TRBJ2-1; 8 bases fit TRBD2. Trimming at V came to 1 base and at J to 8 bases, leaving 7 bases not matched to a gene. The germline gives CDR1 MNHEY, CDR2 SVGAGI. The CDR3 totals 15 residues. The CDR3 sequence is CASSYWSGRGDEQFF. As DNA, the CDR3 is TGTGCCAGCAGTTACTGGAGCGGGAGAGGCGATGAGCAGTTCTTC.

The chain recombines TRBV30 with TRBJ1-1; D is undetermined. CDR1 and CDR2 from the germline V gene are GTSNPN and SVGIG (reference sequence). CDR3 length: 13 residues. V lost 8 bases and J lost 10, with 23 bases in between. CDR3 sequence reads: CAQKPLVLWRAFF. The CDR3 nucleotides are TGTGCCCAAAAACCCTTAGTCCTCTGGAGAGCTTTCTTT.

The chain employs TRBV28 and TRBJ2-4, with TRBD2 matching over 8 bases. V shed 4 bases, J shed 0 bases, and the junction held 14 bases outside the gene matches. Germline assignment: CDR1 MDHEN and CDR2 SYDVKM. This CDR3 has 19 amino acids. The CDR3 here is CASSYGAGRGEPAKNIQYF. For the CDR3, the DNA is TGTGCCAGCAGTTACGGCGCTGGGCGGGGGGAACCAGCCAAAAACATTCAGTACTTC. The entire variable domain, with the rest obtained from reference TRBV28 and TRBJ2-4, is as follows: DVKVTQSSRYLVKRTGEKVFLECVQDMDHENMFWYRQDPGLGLRLIYFSYDVKMKEKGDIPEGYSVSREKKERFSLILESASTNQTSMYLCASSYGAGRGEPAKNIQYFGAGTRLSVL.

This rearrangement joins TRBV11-2 to TRBJ2-5; 7 bases agree with TRBD1. The CDR3 runs 17 residues. The germline V gene has CDR1 SGHAT and CDR2 FQNNGV. V shed 1 base and J 5 bases; nucleotides not matched to a gene: 13. CDR3 loop: CASSLVLTTGAPETQYF. CDR3 sequence (DNA): TGTGCCAGCAGCTTAGTCCTCACTACAGGGGCCCCCGAGACCCAGTACTTC.

The chain recombines TRBV6-5 with TRBJ2-1; 9 nucleotides match TRBD1. CDR1 and CDR2 from the germline V gene are MNHEY and SVGAGI. Trimming cost V 2 bases and J 6 bases; bases outside gene matches: 5. This CDR3 has 15 residues. The CDR3 spells CASSYPGTGRNEQFF. For the CDR3, the DNA is TGTGCCAGCAGTTACCCCGGGACAGGGCGCAATGAGCAGTTCTTC.

J is TRBJ2-1 and V is TRBV18; TRBD1 might be the D (6 bases). The CDR3 has 13 amino acids. Germline CDR1 KGHSH, CDR2 LQKENI. The V gene lost 3 bases and the J gene lost 4 bases, with 7 bases spanning the gap. The CDR3 sequence is CASSPDRYNEQFF. CDR3 DNA: TGTGCCAGCTCACCGGACAGATACAATGAGCAGTTCTTC.

V and J are TRBV6-5 and TRBJ1-3; maybe TRBD1 (6 bases). From germline, CDR1 is MNHEY and CDR2 SVGAGI. The CDR3 spans 15 residues. The ends were cut back, 2 bases at V and 2 bases at J, with 10 bases in the middle. DNA of the CDR3: TGTGCCAGCAGTTACGCGACAGGTGCTGGAAACACCATATATTTT. It translates to CASSYATGAGNTIYF.

J is TRBJ1-4 and V is TRBV7-7; D possibly corresponds to TRBD1 (5 bases). Germline CDR1 SSHAT, CDR2 FNYEAQ (reference sequence). The CDR3 consists of 13 residues. CDR3 sequence (DNA): TGTGCTCGGCAGGGCGGAACTAATGAAAAACTGTTTTTT. This sequence encodes CARQGGTNEKLFF.

The V gene is TRBV6-1, the J gene TRBJ2-1; D remains unclear. V lost 3 bases to trimming and J lost 1 base, with 7 bases between them. Germline V lookup: CDR1 MNHNS, CDR2 SASEGT. CDR3 length equals 14 residues. CDR3 sequence: CASSEYSSYNEQFF. Written as DNA, the CDR3 is TGTGCCAGCAGTGAGTACAGTTCCTACAATGAGCAGTTCTTC.

The chain carries TRBV15 and TRBJ2-1; possible D gene TRBD1, 6 bases. V was clipped by 5 bases and J by 8 bases, with 10 bases between them. Germline CDR1 is LNHNV and CDR2 is YYDKDF (reference sequence). The CDR3 runs to 12 residues. Here the CDR3 reads CATSGHRDEQFF. CDR3 in DNA: TGTGCCACCAGCGGACACAGGGATGAGCAGTTCTTC.

This rearrangement joins TRBV11-2 to TRBJ2-1; 10 nucleotides agree with TRBD1. The junction had 6 bases not matched to a gene; V was cut back by 7 bases and J by 3 bases. CDR1 and CDR2 (germline): SGHAT, FQNNGV. The CDR3 extends over 15 amino acids. CDR3 sequence: CASTGQGSIYNEQFF. The CDR3 DNA sequence: TGTGCCAGCACGGGACAGGGGTCGATCTACAATGAGCAGTTCTTC.

The chain uses TRBV9 and TRBJ2-7, with 8 positions matching TRBD2. This CDR3 contains 15 residues. With V trimmed by 0 bases and J by 8 bases, 10 bases remained unmatched. Germline CDR1 SGDLS, CDR2 YYNGEE. DNA for the CDR3: TGTGCCAGCAGCGTAGCGGGCGGGGGGACGGATCAGCAGTACTTC. Protein sequence: CASSVAGGGTDQQYF.

This clone was detected only once. The CDR3 protein is CATSRVGQGDNQPQHF. CDR3 sequence (DNA): TGTGCCACCAGCAGAGTTGGACAGGGAGACAATCAGCCCCAGCATTTT. This sequence joins TRBV15 and TRBJ1-5; TRBD1 aligns across 8 bases. From germline, CDR1 is LNHNV and CDR2 YYDKDF (reference sequence). V dropped 1 base and J dropped 3; count of bases not matched to a gene: 5. The CDR3 runs 16 residues.